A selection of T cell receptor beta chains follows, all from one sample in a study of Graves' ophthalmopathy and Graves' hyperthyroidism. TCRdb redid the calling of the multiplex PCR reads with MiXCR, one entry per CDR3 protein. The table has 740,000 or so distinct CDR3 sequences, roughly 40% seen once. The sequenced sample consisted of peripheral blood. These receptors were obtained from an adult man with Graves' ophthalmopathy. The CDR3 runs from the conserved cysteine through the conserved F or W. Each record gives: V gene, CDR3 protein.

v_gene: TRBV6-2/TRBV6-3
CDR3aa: CASSYSRVFPEAFF

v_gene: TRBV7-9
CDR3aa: CASSQVGTYEQYF

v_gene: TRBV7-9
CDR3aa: CASNNPGQGLGTEAFF

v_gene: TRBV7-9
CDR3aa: CASSLSGNLYEQYF

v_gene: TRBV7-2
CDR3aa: CASNPTGKFYGYTF

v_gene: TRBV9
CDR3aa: CASSVDALGATNEKLFF

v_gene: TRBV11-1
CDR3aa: CASGPRNGVNTEAFF

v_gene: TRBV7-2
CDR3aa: CASSLTRGDREVKDF

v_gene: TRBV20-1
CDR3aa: CSARGRSGSREQYF

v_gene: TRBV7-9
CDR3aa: CATQRYNSPLHF

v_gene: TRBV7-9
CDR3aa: CASSWGGDREDSPLHF

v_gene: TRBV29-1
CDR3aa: CSAGTGGAGANVLTF

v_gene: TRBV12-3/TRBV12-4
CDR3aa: CATVLYDDYGYTF

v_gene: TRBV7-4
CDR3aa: CASSLVGFSGRGLSKQYF

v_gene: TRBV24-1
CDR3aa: CASSPPQDSGQPQHF

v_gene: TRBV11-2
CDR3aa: CASSVESTASYEQYF

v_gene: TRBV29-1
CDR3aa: CSVDRGLPVEQYF

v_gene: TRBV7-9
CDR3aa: CASSLGGQTNSPLHF

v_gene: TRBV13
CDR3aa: CASSLGSRELFF

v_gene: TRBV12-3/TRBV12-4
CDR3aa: CASRPPGGTEAFF

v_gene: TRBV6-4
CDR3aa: CASRVSHRTYRCNFGYTF

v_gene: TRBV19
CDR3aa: CASSIGPANYEQYF

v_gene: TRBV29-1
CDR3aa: CSLGTANTEAFF

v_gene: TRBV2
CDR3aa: CASVSTGANYEQYF

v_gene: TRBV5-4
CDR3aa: CASSLGQGSTNTEAFF

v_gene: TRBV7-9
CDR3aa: CASSPSTGSFSGANVLTF

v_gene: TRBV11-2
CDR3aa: CASSHSGTNEKLFF

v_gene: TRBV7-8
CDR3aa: CASSRSGAYTDTQYF

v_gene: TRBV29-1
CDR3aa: CSLGPGQGYEQYF

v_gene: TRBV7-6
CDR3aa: CASRDRWYEQYF